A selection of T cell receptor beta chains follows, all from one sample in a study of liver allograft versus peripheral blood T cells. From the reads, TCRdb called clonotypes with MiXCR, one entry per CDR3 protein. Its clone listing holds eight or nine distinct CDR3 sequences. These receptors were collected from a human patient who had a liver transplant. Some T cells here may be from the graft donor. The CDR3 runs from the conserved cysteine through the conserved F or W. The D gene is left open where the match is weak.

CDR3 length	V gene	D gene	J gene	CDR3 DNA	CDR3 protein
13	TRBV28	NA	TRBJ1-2	TGTGCCAGCAGTGCCCAGGGCAGGCTTGGCTACACCTTC	CASSAQGRLGYTF